A single TCR beta chain is shown here with its context. The data stem from a study of T cell responses to AZD1222 COVID-19 vaccine. Sequencing was performed with immunoSEQ multiplex PCR; in TCRdb, only in-frame clones are kept and a portion is missing. Here the sample spans 65,000 to 80,000 clones, around 90% being singletons. With V trimmed by 5 bases and J by 5 bases, 8 bases remained unmatched. Germline CDR1 and CDR2: MGHRA and YSYEKL. The CDR3 has 14 residues. The sequence was obtained from an adult who received the MenACWY meningococcal vaccine as a control. Sequenced material: peripheral blood, taken 28 days after the second dose of the MenACWY control vaccine. The chain is built from TRBV4-1 and TRBJ2-7; 8 bases fit TRBD2. The CDR3 here is CASSSAGGSNEQYF. The CDR3 DNA sequence: TGCGCCAGCAGCAGCGCGGGAGGATCGAACGAGCAGTACTTC.